This TCR beta chain was captured by sequencing in a study of cytomegalovirus exposure and HLA in healthy donors. Study-level background: Findings of an earlier analysis included 90 million to 120 million unique TCR beta sequences from roughly 200 million T cells.

Regarding this clone: Its antigen is not identified.

Trimming shortened V by 5 bases and J by 1 base, and 11 bases separated the two germline ends. Per germline, CDR1 SGHNT and CDR2 YENEEA. The CDR3 contains 15 residues. Study-wide results and limits: A few of the chains that were CMV-associated were confirmed in vitro to be specific for CMV antigens.

Healthy bone marrow donors made up the donors. The PCR was carried out with 60 Vbeta primers and 13 Jbeta primers. Original processing methods: Roughly 83 million unique TCR beta chains, about 10 million of them shared, were counted by a later analysis. The data were produced by immunoSEQ multiplex PCR, yet TCRdb's version contains in-frame clones alone and is incomplete. The DNA was the basis for D and trimming; V, J and clone size are from that table. The sample table sets out 200,000 or so clones. This clonotype originated in a girl between 2 and 10 years old in good health and CMV-seropositive. Specimen: PBMCs. The chain employs TRBV11-3 and TRBJ2-2; D might be TRBD1 (6 bases). The CDR3 DNA reads TGTGCCAGCAGCATGGACAGTAAGAACACCGGGGAGCTGTTTTTT. It yields the protein CASSMDSKNTGELFF.